Following are 32 T cell receptor beta chains from one sample sequenced in a study of CD8 T cells in Susac syndrome. It was with random hexamers that 0.5 to 1 ug RNA was reverse transcribed. TCRdb ran MiXCR on the immunoSEQ multiplex PCR reads and lists one entry per CDR3 protein. Among about 150,000 distinct CDR3 sequences, about 96% were seen once, and the ten largest hold 0.12%. The sequenced sample was CD4+ T cells from PBMCs. The source is a human donor with Susac syndrome.

V is TRBV10-3 and J is TRBJ1-2; 9 bases line up with TRBD1. Germline V gene data show CDR1 as ENHRY and CDR2 as SYGVKD. The CDR3 length is 14 residues. The J segment lost 6 bases and the V segment lost 4 bases, leaving 6 bases of the junction unmatched. The CDR3: CAISATGGKNGYTF. The DNA for the CDR3 is TGTGCCATCAGTGCCACAGGGGGCAAAAATGGCTACACCTTC.

This sequence joins TRBV5-1 and TRBJ1-1, with TRBD1 matching 7 bases. Trimming removed 4 bases from V and 1 base from J; junction bases left unmatched: 13. CDR3 length equals 17 residues. CDR1 and CDR2 from the germline V gene are SGHRS and YFSETQ. The CDR3 region has the DNA TGCGCCAGCAGCCCCGGACGGACGAACAGGGGGAACACTGAAGCTTTCTTT. Translated: CASSPGRTNRGNTEAFF.

This sequence joins TRBV7-2 and TRBJ2-4, with D maybe TRBD1 (7 bases). CDR3 length: 15 residues. Trimming took off 4 bases at V and 7 bases at J, with 17 bases between the two ends. The germline CDR1 and CDR2 sequences are SGHTA and FQGNSA. The DNA for the CDR3 is TGTGCCAGCAGCTCCAGACAGGGAGGACGCAACATTCAGTACTTC. Protein product: CASSSRQGGRNIQYF.

The genes are TRBV30 and TRBJ1-5; D ambiguous. The CDR3 has 14 residues. In germline, CDR1 is GTSNPN, CDR2 SVGIG (reference sequence). With 3 bases removed from V and 3 bases from J, the gap between germline ends came to 12 bases. CDR3 DNA: TGTGCCTGGAGCAGTTACGAATTCAATCAGCCCCAGCATTTT. Its protein product is CAWSSYEFNQPQHF.

V is TRBV20-1 and J is TRBJ1-1; D uncertain. CDR1 DFQATT and CDR2 SNEGSKA come from the germline V gene (reference sequence). The V end was cut by 2 bases, the J end by 5 bases, with 9 bases between. CDR3 length: 12 residues. The CDR3 loop is CSARRMRTEAFF. CDR3 nucleotides: TGCAGTGCTAGACGGATGCGAACTGAAGCTTTCTTT.

The V gene is TRBV28, the J gene TRBJ2-6, with D perhaps matching TRBD2 (6 bases). V dropped 10 bases and J dropped 2 bases, with 21 bases sitting between them. Germline CDR1 reads MDHEN; CDR2 reads SYDVKM. The CDR3 totals 17 residues. For the CDR3, the DNA is TGTGCCACCGCAACAGGAGGGCCTCGGACTGGGGCCAACGTCCTGACTTTC. This codes for CATATGGPRTGANVLTF.

This chain connects TRBV7-9 to TRBJ2-7; either TRBD1 or TRBD2 may supply D (6 bases each). V shed 3 bases and J shed 3 bases, with 15 bases lying between them. The germline gives CDR1 SEHNR, CDR2 FQNEAQ (reference sequence). The CDR3 is 15 amino acids. The CDR3 sequence: CASSLTGAGNYEQYF. In DNA, the CDR3 is TGTGCCAGCAGCTTGACGGGGGCAGGTAACTACGAGCAGTACTTC. Full variable domain (remainder filled in from reference TRBV7-9 and TRBJ2-7): DTGVSQNPRHKITKRGQNVTFRCDPISEHNRLYWYRQTLGQGPEFLTYFQNEAQLEKSRLLSDRFSAERPKGSFSTLEIQRTEQGDSAMYLCASSLTGAGNYEQYFGPGTRLTVT.

The rearrangement links TRBV30 to TRBJ1-2, with 9 bases fitting TRBD1. Losses at the gene ends were 6 bases for V and 6 bases for J; bases not matched to a gene: 5. CDR1 and CDR2 (germline): GTSNPN, SVGIG (reference sequence). The length of the CDR3 is 12 residues. The CDR3 loop is CACRDRANGYTF. The CDR3 DNA sequence: TGTGCCTGCCGGGACAGGGCTAATGGCTACACCTTC. Combining the CDR3 with reference TRBV30 and TRBJ1-2 gives the whole variable domain SQTIHQWPATLVQPVGSPLSLECTVEGTSNPNLYWYRQAAGRGLQLLFYSVGIGQISSEVPQNLSASRPQDRQFILSSKKLLLSDSGFYLCACRDRANGYTFGSGTRLTVV.

A remark on this clonotype: At one end the junction does not follow the germline gene, possibly because of a read error. J is TRBJ1-2 and V is TRBV4-1; D remains ambiguous. CDR3 length: 13 residues. The germline V gene encodes CDR1 MGHRA and CDR2 YSYEKL. For the CDR3, the DNA is TGTGCCAGCAGCCAGGACGGGAACTATGGCTACACCTTC. Protein: CASSQDGNYGYTF.

This chain joins TRBV28 and TRBJ2-7; 11 bases agree with TRBD1. CDR1 and CDR2 (germline): MDHEN, SYDVKM. Trimming took 4 bases from V and 1 from J; bases not matched to a gene: 3. The CDR3 runs to 15 residues. CDR3 DNA sequence: TGTGCCAGCAGTTCCGGGACAGGGGGTTCCTACGAGCAGTACGTC. Encoded protein: CASSSGTGGSYEQYV.

The chain carries TRBV18 and TRBJ2-7; D possibly corresponds to TRBD1 (5 bases). Germline values: CDR1 KGHSH, CDR2 LQKENI. Trimming removed 2 bases from V and 4 bases from J, with 12 bases in between. This CDR3 has 14 residues. CDR3 sequence (DNA): TGTGCCAGCTCACCATTTGACAGAGAATACGAGCAGTACTTC. This encodes CASSPFDREYEQYF.

The chain uses TRBV29-1 and TRBJ2-5, with no clear D. Per the germline V gene, CDR1 is SQVTM and CDR2 is ANQGSEA. V was pared by 6 bases and J by 0 bases, with 2 bases between. This CDR3 spans 10 amino acids. The CDR3 loop is CSVDQETQYF. The CDR3 nucleotides read TGCAGCGTCGACCAAGAGACCCAGTACTTC.

The chain joins TRBV29-1 to TRBJ2-7; 9 bases align to TRBD1. The CDR3 covers 13 residues. CDR1 is SQVTM, CDR2 ANQGSEA, per germline. The V segment lost 7 bases and the J segment 1 base; nucleotides outside the gene matches: 5. This chain's CDR3 is CSARGQGSYEQYF. For the CDR3, the DNA is TGCAGCGCCAGAGGACAGGGGTCCTACGAGCAGTACTTC.

This clonotype came up once. V and J are TRBV18 and TRBJ1-2, with D perhaps matching TRBD1 (6 bases). The CDR3 runs 14 residues. V lost 2 bases to trimming and J lost 5 bases, with 12 bases between them. The V gene's germline CDR1 is KGHSH and CDR2 LQKENI. The CDR3 sequence: CASSPNRDTYGYTF. The CDR3 bases are TGTGCCAGCTCACCAAATCGGGACACGTATGGCTACACCTTC.

The chain couples TRBV7-2 to TRBJ2-2, with no clear D. The CDR3 consists of 12 residues. In germline, CDR1 is SGHTA, CDR2 FQGNSA. Trimming removed 6 bases at V and 2 bases at J, with 4 bases between. The CDR3 sequence: CASRTNTGELFF. DNA for the CDR3: TGTGCCAGCAGAACTAACACCGGGGAGCTGTTTTTT.

This sequence joins TRBV12-3 or TRBV12-4 and TRBJ1-2; no firm D call. V lost 1 base and J 8 bases, leaving 14 bases between the germline ends. This CDR3 spans 14 amino acids. The CDR3 reads CASSLEGATRGYTF. The CDR3 DNA follows: TGTGCCAGCAGTTTAGAAGGCGCAACCCGCGGCTACACCTTC.

The V and J genes are TRBV5-1 and TRBJ2-1; 7 positions match TRBD1. CDR3 size: 13 residues. V shed 4 bases, J shed 13 bases, and the junction held 11 bases outside the gene matches. CDR1 and CDR2 from the germline V gene are SGHRS and YFSETQ. CDR3 sequence reads: CASSPNRGPLQFF. CDR3 DNA: TGCGCCAGCAGCCCGAATAGGGGGCCCCTTCAGTTCTTC.

The chain carries TRBV27 and TRBJ1-6, with 8 positions matching TRBD1. Trimming took 3 bases from V and 9 from J; bases not matched to a gene: 4. The germline gives CDR1 MNHEY, CDR2 SMNVEV (reference sequence). The CDR3 covers 14 residues. CDR3 sequence (DNA): TGTGCCAGCAGTTTTAGCCAGGGGGCTTCACCCCTCCACTTT. Translated, it gives CASSFSQGASPLHF.

This clonotype turned up a few times. The chain couples TRBV2 to TRBJ2-1; D perhaps matches TRBD2 (5 bases). V lost 7 bases, J lost 6 bases, and 10 bases lay in between. There are 12 residues in the CDR3. Looked up from germline, CDR1 is SNHLY and CDR2 is FYNNEI. The CDR3 sequence: CASTDRGNEQFF. The CDR3, as DNA: TGTGCCAGCACCGATCGGGGCAATGAGCAGTTCTTC.

The J gene is TRBJ2-7, the V gene TRBV6-2 or TRBV6-3; a weak D match, TRBD1 (5 bases). CDR1 and CDR2 (germline): MNHEY, SVGEGT. The CDR3 has 11 amino acids. V was clipped by 5 bases and J by 4 bases, with 6 bases between them. CDR3 protein: CASSKGYEQYV. The CDR3, as DNA: TGTGCCAGCAGTAAGGGGTACGAGCAGTACGTC.

The chain couples TRBV9 to TRBJ1-1, with D tentatively TRBD1 (5 bases). Trimming left V 3 bases short and J 0 bases short, with 12 bases between. Germline loops: CDR1 SGDLS, CDR2 YYNGEE. The CDR3 spans 15 residues. CDR3: CASSGLSGLNTEAFF. The CDR3 bases are TGTGCCAGCAGCGGCCTCTCGGGACTGAACACTGAAGCTTTCTTT.

The chain joins TRBV12-3 or TRBV12-4 to TRBJ2-7, with TRBD2 as a possible D gene (6 bases). CDR3 size: 14 residues. V was pared by 2 bases and J by 3 bases, with 11 bases between. In DNA form, the CDR3 reads TGTGCCAGCAGTTTAAATCCGGAGGGCTACGAGCAGTACTTC. It encodes CASSLNPEGYEQYF.

The genes are TRBV14 and TRBJ2-7; TRBD2 is a possible D gene (5 bases). The CDR3 consists of 13 residues. CDR1 and CDR2 from the germline V gene are SGHDN and FVKESK. V dropped 4 bases and J dropped 7 bases, with 14 bases sitting between them. The CDR3 loop reads CASSPKIGGEQYF. In DNA form, the CDR3 reads TGTGCCAGCAGCCCCAAGATCGGAGGAGAGCAGTACTTC.

The gene calls are TRBV10-3 and TRBJ1-2; TRBD1 might be the D (5 bases). Germline V gives CDR1 ENHRY, CDR2 SYGVKD. V lost 6 bases and J 2 bases, leaving 16 bases between the germline ends. The CDR3 loop spans 15 amino acids. In nucleotides, the CDR3 is TGTGCCATCAGAAGCAGGGTCGCGGGCAACTATGGCTACACCTTC. Translated, it gives CAIRSRVAGNYGYTF.

This sequence joins TRBV20-1 and TRBJ2-5, with 8 nucleotides matching TRBD1. The CDR3 spans 17 residues. The V segment lost 6 bases and the J segment 2 bases; nucleotides outside the gene matches: 17. The germline CDR1 and CDR2 sequences are DFQATT and SNEGSKA (reference sequence). The CDR3 reads CSADNLRQGRKQETQYF. The CDR3 DNA reads as TGCAGTGCCGACAACTTACGACAGGGGCGGAAACAAGAGACCCAGTACTTC.

This chain uses TRBV20-1 with TRBJ1-5; D unclear. Trimming stripped 3 bases from V and 0 bases from J, with 6 bases between. This CDR3 is 13 amino acids long. Germline V gene sequence: CDR1 DFQATT, CDR2 SNEGSKA (reference sequence). CDR3 region: CSARGYSNQPQHF. The CDR3 bases are TGCAGTGCTAGGGGGTATAGCAATCAGCCCCAGCATTTT.

This rearrangement joins TRBV7-2 to TRBJ2-7; TRBD2 agrees at 7 bases. The germline gives CDR1 SGHTA, CDR2 FQGNSA. V dropped 5 bases and J dropped 1; count of bases not matched to a gene: 8. The length of the CDR3 is 15 residues. The CDR3 DNA is TGTGCCAGCAGCCCCGAGCGGGGAGGGTCCTACGAGCAGTACTTC. Its protein is CASSPERGGSYEQYF.

The V gene is TRBV5-4, the J gene TRBJ2-1; TRBD1 aligns across 11 bases. Germline assignment: CDR1 SGHNT and CDR2 YYREEE (reference sequence). The CDR3 has 15 residues. Trimming removed 5 bases from V and 9 bases from J; junction bases left unmatched: 10. CDR3: CASSGPGQGAGEQFF. CDR3 nucleotides: TGTGCCAGCAGTGGACCCGGACAGGGGGCAGGTGAGCAGTTCTTC.

The V call is TRBV5-6, the J call TRBJ1-5; the D is unclear. The germline V gene has CDR1 SGHDT and CDR2 YYEEEE. This CDR3 has 14 amino acids. With 1 base removed from V and 5 bases from J, the gap between germline ends came to 10 bases. CDR3 in amino acids: CASSLRAPDQPQHF. CDR3 DNA sequence: TGTGCCAGCAGCTTGAGGGCACCCGATCAGCCCCAGCATTTT.

The V gene is TRBV30, the J gene TRBJ2-3; D may be TRBD2 (6 bases). Germline CDR1 and CDR2: GTSNPN and SVGIG (reference sequence). V lost 4 bases and J lost 4, with 9 bases in between. The CDR3 length is 12 residues. The CDR3 DNA follows: TGTGCCTGGAATTGGGGGGCAGATACGCAGTATTTT. Amino acids: CAWNWGADTQYF.

The J gene is TRBJ2-2, the V gene TRBV9; perhaps TRBD1 as D (6 bases). Germline values: CDR1 SGDLS, CDR2 YYNGEE. CDR3 size: 16 residues. V was cut by 5 bases and J by 0 bases, with 14 bases left in between. CDR3 sequence reads: CASSRQVNANTGELFF. CDR3 sequence (DNA): TGTGCCAGCAGTCGACAGGTCAACGCGAACACCGGGGAGCTGTTTTTT.

J is TRBJ2-1 and V is TRBV20-1; D may be TRBD1 (6 bases). Per the germline V gene, CDR1 is DFQATT and CDR2 is SNEGSKA (reference sequence). Trimming took 6 bases from V and 6 from J, leaving 15 bases between them. The CDR3 runs 13 residues. CDR3 sequence (DNA): TGCAGTGCAATGACAGGTCGGTCCAATGAGCAGTTCTTC. Its translation: CSAMTGRSNEQFF.